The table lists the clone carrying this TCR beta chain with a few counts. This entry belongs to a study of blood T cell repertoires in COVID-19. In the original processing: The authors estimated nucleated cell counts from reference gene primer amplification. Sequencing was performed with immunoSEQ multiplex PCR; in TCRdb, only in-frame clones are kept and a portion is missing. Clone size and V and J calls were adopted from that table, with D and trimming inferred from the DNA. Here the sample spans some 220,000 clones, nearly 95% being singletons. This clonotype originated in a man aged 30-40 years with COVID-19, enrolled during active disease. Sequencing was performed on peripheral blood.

The CDR3 loop is CASSRGLADTQYF. CDR3 nucleotides: TGTGCCAGTAGTAGAGGACTAGCAGATACGCAGTATTTT. The chain joins TRBV19 to TRBJ2-3; the match to TRBD2 covers 7 bases. The CDR3 length is 13 residues. Germline V gene sequence: CDR1 LNHDA, CDR2 SQIVND (reference sequence). Germline trimming cut 4 bases from V and 4 bases from J; bases unmatched to any gene: 2.